Below, 14 T cell receptor beta chains from the same sample are listed, as sequenced in a study of blood T cell repertoires in COVID-19 (dated by TCRdb to the early 2020s). Receptors were amplified or captured by the immunoSEQ multiplex PCR assay. TCRdb provides this immuneACCESS table in a form limited to in-frame rearrangements. Some clones are lacking; in checked studies, under half of them reflect an unresolved V gene, and why the rest are absent is not known. In this sample the table shows some 200,000 clones, approximately 85% of which occur a single time. The ten largest make up roughly 8.2% of the sample. Sequenced sample: peripheral blood. The receptors were sampled from a woman aged 55 to 70 with acute or convalescent COVID-19.

The CDR3 DNA reads TGTGCCAGCAGCCAAGTTGAGGGGGCTAGCGGGAGCAATGAGCAGTTCTTC. Protein: CASSQVEGASGSNEQFF. The gene calls are TRBV4-2 and TRBJ2-1; 10 bases match TRBD2. Germline CDR1 LGHNA, CDR2 YNFKEQ. The trim removed 1 base at V and 6 bases at J, leaving 9 bases unmatched. CDR3 length: 17 amino acids.

V and J are TRBV11-2 and TRBJ2-7; D call uncertain. V was cut by 1 base and J by 6 bases, with 7 bases left in between. Germline CDR1 is SGHAT and CDR2 is FQNNGV. The CDR3 extends over 12 amino acids. The DNA for the CDR3 is TGTGCCAGCAGCTTAGGTCTGAGCGAGCAGTACTTC. The encoded protein is CASSLGLSEQYF.

This clone was counted a few times. The genes are TRBV9 and TRBJ1-5; no reliable D call. Germline values: CDR1 SGDLS, CDR2 YYNGEE. This CDR3 is 15 amino acids long. V was cut by 0 bases and J by 6 bases, with 13 bases left in between. CDR3 amino acids: CASSVGPGVSQPQHF. CDR3 bases: TGTGCCAGCAGCGTAGGGCCCGGGGTTAGTCAGCCCCAGCATTTT. The full variable domain, with the rest looked up from reference TRBV9 and TRBJ1-5, is DSGVTQTPKHLITATGQRVTLRCSPRSGDLSVYWYQQSLDQGLQFLIQYYNGEERAKGNILERFSAQQFPDLHSELNLSSLELGDSALYFCASSVGPGVSQPQHFGDGTRLSIL.

This chain links TRBV10-3 with TRBJ2-5; 10 nucleotides agree with TRBD2. V lost 8 bases to trimming and J lost 2 bases; unmatched junction nucleotides: 8. The V gene's germline CDR1 is ENHRY and CDR2 SYGVKD. CDR3 length: 15 amino acids. The CDR3 sequence is CAIGSGTSAQETQYF. CDR3 bases: TGTGCCATCGGTTCCGGGACTAGCGCTCAAGAGACCCAGTACTTC.

This chain links TRBV20-1 with TRBJ1-1; TRBD1 agrees at 8 bases. Losses at the gene ends were 3 bases for V and 4 bases for J; bases not matched to a gene: 10. The CDR3 covers 15 residues. CDR1 DFQATT and CDR2 SNEGSKA come from the germline V gene (reference sequence). For the CDR3, the DNA is TGCAGTGCTAGTGGTAGCAGGGGGCTTTTCACTGAAGCTTTCTTT. Translating it yields CSASGSRGLFTEAFF.

V gene TRBV6-5 combines with J gene TRBJ2-7, with a possible D match to TRBD2 (6 bases). The CDR3 contains 10 residues. From germline, CDR1 is MNHEY and CDR2 SVGAGI. V was pared by 8 bases and J by 5 bases, with 7 bases between. This CDR3 reads CASGRNEQYF. CDR3 coding DNA: TGTGCCAGCGGGAGGAACGAGCAGTACTTC.

V and J are TRBV9 and TRBJ2-5; D might be TRBD1 (7 bases). There are 15 residues in the CDR3. The ends were cut back, 2 bases at V and 4 bases at J, with 15 bases in the middle. Per germline, CDR1 SGDLS and CDR2 YYNGEE. The CDR3 reads CASSVGQGGPETQYF. The CDR3 nucleotides read TGTGCCAGCAGCGTCGGGCAGGGGGGCCCAGAGACCCAGTACTTC.

The rearrangement links TRBV18 to TRBJ1-1; the match to TRBD1 covers 11 bases. This CDR3 is built from 17 residues. Germline values: CDR1 KGHSH, CDR2 LQKENI. J lost 5 bases, V lost 3 bases, and 11 bases had no gene match. The CDR3, as DNA: TGTGCCAGCTCACCTCTGGGACAGGGGGTCGGAGAAACTGAAGCTTTCTTT. Its translation is CASSPLGQGVGETEAFF. Full variable domain (rest looked up from reference TRBV18 and TRBJ1-1): NAGVMQNPRHLVRRRGQEARLRCSPMKGHSHVYWYRQLPEEGLKFMVYLQKENIIDESGMPKERFSAEFPKEGPSILRIQQVVRGDSAAYFCASSPLGQGVGETEAFFGQGTRLTVV.

The table lists this clone with a count of one. This chain connects TRBV19 to TRBJ1-1; maybe TRBD1 (6 bases). Trimming took off 4 bases at V and 4 bases at J, with 10 bases between the two ends. The CDR3 loop spans 13 amino acids. Looked up from germline, CDR1 is LNHDA and CDR2 is SQIVND (reference sequence). CDR3 nucleotides: TGTGCCAGTAGTACGGACAGCGGCACTGAAGCTTTCTTT. It encodes CASSTDSGTEAFF.

The chain couples TRBV6-1 to TRBJ1-2, with D maybe TRBD1 (5 bases). V shed 1 base and J shed 3 bases, with 9 bases lying between them. The CDR3 spans 14 residues. Germline loops: CDR1 MNHNS, CDR2 SASEGT. The CDR3 region is CASSEGGADYGYTF. The CDR3 DNA is TGTGCCAGCAGTGAAGGGGGCGCGGACTATGGCTACACCTTC.

In DNA, the CDR3 is TGTGCCAGCAGTTCCCGGACTAGCGGGAGGTTTATGGATACGCAGTATTTT. Residues: CASSSRTSGRFMDTQYF. The chain recombines TRBV27 with TRBJ2-3; 14 bases map to TRBD2. The V segment lost 4 bases and the J segment 6 bases; nucleotides outside the gene matches: 9. The germline gives CDR1 MNHEY, CDR2 SMNVEV (reference sequence). This CDR3 region has 17 residues.

This chain links TRBV12-1 with TRBJ2-7; whether TRBD2, the table's D call, matches the DNA was not checked. TRBV12-1 is a listed pseudogene. The CDR3 length is 22 residues. The CDR3, as DNA: TGTGCCAGCAGCTCTCTTACCTGGGAGCCGGGACTACTCCGCTTAGGCTCCTACGAGCAGTACGTC. This translates into CASSSLTWEPGLLRLGSYEQYV.

The V gene is TRBV6-5, the J gene TRBJ2-1, with no clear D. Germline CDR1 and CDR2: MNHEY and SVGAGI. The CDR3 has 15 amino acids. Trimming pared 5 bases from V and 0 bases from J, leaving 11 bases between. CDR3 amino acids: CASSIDLSSYNEQFF. CDR3 nucleotide sequence: TGTGCCAGCAGTATTGACTTGAGCTCCTACAATGAGCAGTTCTTC.

The chain combines TRBV5-1 with TRBJ1-6, with 10 bases lining up with TRBD1. Germline CDR1 SGHRS, CDR2 YFSETQ. The CDR3 consists of 15 residues. With 4 bases clipped from V and 7 bases from J, the junction kept 5 bases outside the gene matches. CDR3 coding DNA: TGCGCCAGCAGCATAGACAGGGGGCAAAATTCACCCCTCCACTTT. It translates to CASSIDRGQNSPLHF.